The 29 T cell receptor beta chains below come from one sample, sequenced in a study of blood T cell repertoires in COVID-19. The protocol was immunoSEQ multiplex PCR, while the TCRdb copy is restricted to in-frame clones and leaves out a portion. The sample has around 400,000 clones, approximately 90% seen once; the top ten hold 0.86%. Sequencing input: PBMCs or T cells enriched from blood (not recorded which). The receptors come from a middle-aged woman who had been exposed to COVID-19.

The V and J genes are TRBV5-1 and TRBJ1-2; no definite D call. This CDR3 contains 13 residues. Trimming took off 4 bases at V and 4 bases at J, with 11 bases between the two ends. Germline CDR1 and CDR2: SGHRS and YFSETQ. This chain's CDR3 is CASSPQEGYGYTF. CDR3 nucleotides: TGCGCCAGCAGCCCCCAGGAGGGCTATGGCTACACCTTC.

This clone has more than one count but fewer than ten. This sequence joins TRBV7-9 and TRBJ1-4; no clear D. In germline, CDR1 is SEHNR, CDR2 FQNEAQ (reference sequence). The CDR3 extends over 14 amino acids. The V and J ends lost 5 bases and 4 bases respectively, with 11 bases between them. CDR3 in amino acids: CASSIGHGNEKLFF. The CDR3 DNA is TGTGCCAGCAGCATTGGGCACGGTAATGAAAAACTGTTTTTT.

The V call is TRBV7-2, the J call TRBJ2-1, with D perhaps matching TRBD2 (7 bases). CDR1 is SGHTA, CDR2 FQGNSA, per germline. This CDR3 is 15 amino acids long. V shed 1 base and J shed 7 bases, with 14 bases lying between them. DNA for the CDR3: TGTGCCAGCAGCTTAGTGGCGGGGGCCCAGAATGAGCAGTTCTTC. Its translation is CASSLVAGAQNEQFF.

The DNA of the CDR3 is TGTGCCAGCAGTCCCCGGGGGCTGGGGGGGCACCTCAATGAGCAGTTCTTC. It is translated as CASSPRGLGGHLNEQFF. V usage is TRBV6-2 or TRBV6-3 and J usage is TRBJ2-1; the D gene is possibly TRBD2 (7 bases). The CDR3 contains 17 residues. CDR1 and CDR2 from the germline V gene are MNHEY and SVGEGT. The V and J ends lost 5 bases and 6 bases respectively, with 23 bases between them.

This chain links TRBV9 with TRBJ2-3; unclear D gene. CDR1 SGDLS and CDR2 YYNGEE come from the germline V gene. V was shortened by 2 bases and J by 2 bases, with 9 bases between the two germline ends. This CDR3 comprises 14 residues. CDR3 sequence: CASSVTSTTDTQYF. The CDR3 region has the DNA TGTGCCAGCAGCGTGACAAGTACCACAGATACGCAGTATTTT.

This chain uses TRBV6-5 with TRBJ1-1, with a weak D call TRBD1 (6 bases). Germline assignment: CDR1 MNHEY and CDR2 SVGAGI. Trimming left V 5 bases short and J 0 bases short, with 7 bases between. This CDR3 is built from 13 residues. The CDR3 spells CASSQGMNTEAFF. DNA of the CDR3: TGTGCCAGCAGTCAGGGGATGAACACTGAAGCTTTCTTT.

The CDR3 DNA reads as TGTGCCAGCAGCCGCAGGGCGGGGAGCTCCTACAATGAGCAGTTCTTC. Encoded protein: CASSRRAGSSYNEQFF. The chain recombines TRBV3-1 (or the pseudogene TRBV3-2) with TRBJ2-1; possibly TRBD2 for D (6 bases). With 4 bases removed from V and 0 bases from J, the gap between germline ends came to 13 bases. The CDR3 sequence is 16 residues long. Germline V CDR1 and CDR2: LGHDT, YNNKEL (reference sequence).

V is TRBV19 and J is TRBJ1-2; 7 bases map to TRBD1. With V trimmed by 3 bases and J by 8 bases, 9 bases remained unmatched. The CDR3 is 14 residues long. CDR1 is LNHDA and CDR2 is SQIVND in the germline V gene (reference sequence). CDR3 bases: TGTGCCAGTAGTATTTTGGGGACAGAAAGGGGCTACACCTTC. Translating it yields CASSILGTERGYTF.

This clone was counted a single time. This rearrangement joins TRBV29-1 to TRBJ1-2, with D possibly matching TRBD1 (6 bases). The germline V gene encodes CDR1 SQVTM and CDR2 ANQGSEA. This CDR3 contains 11 residues. Trimming pared 6 bases from V and 5 bases from J, leaving 10 bases between. CDR3 amino acids: CSVGQRYGYTF. The CDR3 region has the DNA TGCAGCGTCGGACAGAGGTATGGCTACACCTTC.

The chain is built from TRBV5-1 and TRBJ2-7; 7 nucleotides match TRBD2. J gave up 0 bases and V 7 bases, and 7 bases lay outside the gene matches. CDR3 length: 14 residues. From germline, CDR1 is SGHRS and CDR2 YFSETQ. The CDR3 DNA follows: TGCGCCAGCCGAAGCGGGACCGACTCCTACGAGCAGTACTTC. Protein: CASRSGTDSYEQYF.

This clone was counted a single time. The V call is TRBV6-1, the J call TRBJ1-1; no clear D gene. Between the trimmed V and J ends, which lost 2 bases and 3 bases, there was a span of 13 bases. Germline V gives CDR1 MNHNS, CDR2 SASEGT. The CDR3 extends over 15 amino acids. This chain's CDR3 is CASSEWETLDTEAFF. DNA for the CDR3: TGTGCCAGCAGTGAATGGGAGACCCTGGACACTGAAGCTTTCTTT.

J is TRBJ1-1 and V is TRBV19, with D unresolved. CDR1 and CDR2 from the germline V gene are LNHDA and SQIVND (reference sequence). Trimming stripped 8 bases from V and 7 bases from J, with 23 bases between. This CDR3 spans 15 amino acids. DNA of the CDR3: TGTGCCAGTGGCCGGCGAGAGGGCTGGAACGGTGAAGCTTTCTTT. Protein sequence: CASGRREGWNGEAFF.

V usage is TRBV2 and J usage is TRBJ2-5; perhaps TRBD2 as D (6 bases). Between the trimmed V and J ends, which lost 2 bases and 5 bases, there was a span of 12 bases. The CDR3 sequence is 14 residues long. Germline CDR1 SNHLY, CDR2 FYNNEI. The CDR3 loop is CASSEKPGRETQYF. CDR3 sequence (DNA): TGTGCCAGCAGTGAAAAACCAGGGAGGGAGACCCAGTACTTC.

V and J are TRBV24-1 and TRBJ2-2; 7 nucleotides line up with TRBD1. The V gene's germline CDR1 is KGHDR and CDR2 SFDVKD. J was trimmed by 4 bases and V by 3 bases; bases with no gene match: 4. The CDR3 extends over 15 amino acids. CDR3 sequence reads: CATSDPDRATGELFF. In DNA, the CDR3 is TGTGCCACCAGTGATCCTGACAGGGCCACCGGGGAGCTGTTTTTT.

The chain recombines TRBV5-8 with TRBJ2-5, with TRBD1 matching over 8 bases. This CDR3 comprises 14 residues. CDR1 and CDR2 from the germline V gene are SGHTS and YDEGEE. V lost 4 bases to trimming and J lost 5 bases; unmatched junction nucleotides: 7. CDR3 residues: CASSVGQVGETQYF. Written as DNA, the CDR3 is TGTGCCAGCAGCGTGGGACAGGTGGGGGAGACCCAGTACTTC.

This clone was picked up one time. The chain uses TRBV7-3 and TRBJ2-7; TRBD1 matches at 7 bases. The CDR3 has 18 residues. V lost 5 bases and J lost 4; bases outside the gene matches: 20. Germline V CDR1 and CDR2: SGHTA, FQGTGA. As DNA, the CDR3 is TGTGCCAGCAGCAAGAGCTTCAGGGACAGCCTCGGAGTGTACGAGCAGTACTTC. It encodes CASSKSFRDSLGVYEQYF.

The genes are TRBV20-1 and TRBJ2-1; D is unresolved. Trimming took 3 bases from V and 6 from J, leaving 12 bases between them. The CDR3 runs 13 residues. Germline V CDR1 and CDR2: DFQATT, SNEGSKA (reference sequence). The CDR3 DNA reads as TGCAGTGCTAGTCCGTCCGGGTCCAATGAGCAGTTCTTC. The encoded protein is CSASPSGSNEQFF.

The chain links TRBV27 to TRBJ1-2; D is possibly TRBD1 (5 bases). Germline-derived CDR1 and CDR2 are MNHEY and SMNVEV (reference sequence). Deletions cut 2 bases from V and 8 bases from J, with 12 bases between. The CDR3 has 13 residues. CDR3 residues: CASSLVQGFGYTF. The CDR3 coding sequence is TGTGCCAGCAGTTTAGTTCAGGGATTCGGCTACACCTTC.

This chain connects TRBV10-2 to TRBJ1-3; no firm D call. Germline assignment: CDR1 WSHSY and CDR2 SAAADI. This CDR3 spans 16 amino acids. The V and J ends lost 0 bases and 2 bases respectively, with 11 bases between them. CDR3: CASSESGTPTGNTIYF. CDR3 DNA sequence: TGCGCCAGCAGTGAGTCGGGCACTCCCACTGGAAACACCATATATTTT.

This chain connects TRBV19 to TRBJ1-1; D is undetermined. The CDR3 runs 14 residues. The V gene lost 4 bases and the J gene lost 4 bases, with 13 bases spanning the gap. The germline gives CDR1 LNHDA, CDR2 SQIVND (reference sequence). The CDR3 nucleotides read TGTGCCAGTAGTAATTTAGGAGTGGGCACTGAAGCTTTCTTT. Protein product: CASSNLGVGTEAFF.

The V call is TRBV27, the J call TRBJ1-4; perhaps TRBD1 as D (5 bases). The CDR3 is made up of 16 amino acids. The V gene's germline CDR1 is MNHEY and CDR2 SMNVEV (reference sequence). V was shortened by 5 bases and J by 2 bases, with 15 bases between the two germline ends. Here the CDR3 DNA reads TGTGCCAGCAGTCCGACCCCAGGGTGGACTAATGAAAAACTGTTTTTT. This gives the protein CASSPTPGWTNEKLFF.

V gene TRBV18 combines with J gene TRBJ1-5, with D tentatively TRBD1 (5 bases). Trimming pared 1 base from V and 0 bases from J, leaving 7 bases between. The CDR3 consists of 15 residues. Germline lookup yields CDR1 KGHSH and CDR2 LQKENI. As DNA, the CDR3 is TGTGCCAGCTCACCACAGGGGAATAGCAATCAGCCCCAGCATTTT. Translated: CASSPQGNSNQPQHF.

As for this clone: Other DNA sequences within the sample encode an identical CDR3. The gene calls are TRBV24-1 and TRBJ1-5; the D is unclear. CDR1 is KGHDR, CDR2 SFDVKD, per germline. V lost 4 bases and J 4 bases, leaving 4 bases between the germline ends. This CDR3 has 12 residues. CDR3 in DNA: TGTGCCACCAGTGACAGTAATCAGCCCCAGCATTTT. Amino acids: CATSDSNQPQHF.

V is TRBV6-6 and J is TRBJ1-2; no clear D gene. V was clipped by 5 bases and J by 6 bases, with 13 bases between them. The CDR3 is made up of 13 amino acids. CDR1 is MNHNY and CDR2 is SVGAGI in the germline V gene (reference sequence). CDR3 loop: CASSDGLNDGYTF. The CDR3 region has the DNA TGTGCCAGCAGTGACGGACTGAACGATGGCTACACCTTC.

The CDR3 protein is CASSPSGRGAGNTIYF. The DNA of the CDR3 is TGTGCCAGCTCACCGAGCGGCAGGGGAGCTGGAAACACCATATATTTT. The chain couples TRBV18 to TRBJ1-3; TRBD1 is a possible D gene (6 bases). CDR3 length: 16 residues. CDR1 KGHSH and CDR2 LQKENI come from the germline V gene. With 3 bases removed from V and 2 bases from J, the gap between germline ends came to 14 bases.

The CDR3 coding sequence is TGTGCCAGCAGCTTGCCGGGACAGCCCTATGGCTACACCTTC. It encodes CASSLPGQPYGYTF. The chain is built from TRBV5-4 and TRBJ1-2, with 7 bases fitting TRBD1. This CDR3 region has 14 residues. The germline V gene encodes CDR1 SGHNT and CDR2 YYREEE (reference sequence). Trimming took 1 base from V and 4 from J; bases not matched to a gene: 4.

This chain uses TRBV25-1 with TRBJ1-1; D is undetermined. Germline CDR1 is MGHDK and CDR2 is SYGVNS. This CDR3 comprises 13 residues. V shed 7 bases and J shed 7 bases, with 16 bases lying between them. The CDR3 loop is CASTRREAGEAFF. CDR3 bases: TGTGCCAGCACCAGAAGGGAGGCAGGTGAAGCTTTCTTT.

The chain carries TRBV6-1 and TRBJ2-7; no definite D call. The CDR3 covers 13 residues. Germline assignment: CDR1 MNHNS and CDR2 SASEGT. The ends were cut back, 1 base at V and 6 bases at J, with 10 bases in the middle. CDR3 DNA sequence: TGTGCCAGCAGTGAAGGAATCTCGGTCGAGCAGTACTTC. This encodes CASSEGISVEQYF.

This chain connects TRBV5-1 to TRBJ2-7; TRBD1 might be the D (6 bases). The V and J ends lost 4 bases and 3 bases respectively, with 14 bases between them. The CDR3 extends over 14 amino acids. Per the germline V gene, CDR1 is SGHRS and CDR2 is YFSETQ. CDR3 in amino acids: CASSRQAAIYEQYF. The CDR3, as DNA: TGCGCCAGCAGCCGACAGGCCGCCATCTACGAGCAGTACTTC. Full variable domain (rest looked up from reference TRBV5-1 and TRBJ2-7): KAGVTQTPRYLIKTRGQQVTLSCSPISGHRSVSWYQQTPGQGLQFLFEYFSETQRNKGNFPGRFSGRQFSNSRSEMNVSTLELGDSALYLCASSRQAAIYEQYFGPGTRLTVT.